This T cell receptor beta chain was documented in a study of blood T cell repertoires in COVID-19. Study processing details: Amplifying reference gene primers gave estimates of nucleated cell counts. Sequencing used immunoSEQ multiplex PCR; TCRdb keeps in-frame clones, though not all of them. V and J calls and clone size are those listed in that table; D and trimming were worked out from the DNA. The sample lists about 150,000 clones; about 88% were seen once. The source of this sequence is a woman aged 45-60 years who had recovered from COVID-19. Sequencing was performed on PBMCs or T cells enriched from blood (not recorded which).

CDR3 nucleotides: TGCAGCTCCACCGGGACTAGCGGCCAAGAGACCCAGTACTTC. It codes for CSSTGTSGQETQYF. The chain combines TRBV29-1 with TRBJ2-5, with 11 nucleotides matching TRBD2. Germline V gene data show CDR1 as SQVTM and CDR2 as ANQGSEA. J lost 1 base, V lost 8 bases, and 6 bases had no gene match. The CDR3 covers 14 residues.